The T cell receptor beta chain under discussion was sequenced for a study of spatial heterogeneity in lung cancer. Whole-study results and caveats: The study found that expanded intratumoral alpha and beta TCR counts tracked tumor mutation counts.

This CDR3 has 15 amino acids. The ends lost 2 bases at V and 8 bases at J; junction bases unmatched: 7. Per germline, CDR1 DFQATT and CDR2 SNEGSKA (reference sequence). This clonotype was detected only once. What it binds is not known. Described time point: sample taken at primary tumor resection. MiXCR, run by TCRdb on the 5' RACE reads, gives a single entry per CDR3 protein. Of some 20,000 distinct CDR3 sequences listed, around 15% are singletons. The starting material was lung tumor tissue, obtained at surgery. The J gene is TRBJ2-2, the V gene TRBV20-1, with 11 bases lining up with TRBD2. The TCR was taken from a female donor with early-stage non-small cell lung cancer. CDR3 nucleotide sequence: TGCAGTGCTAGAATACTAGCGGGAGTGGGGGGGGAGCTGTTTTTT. Translated, it gives CSARILAGVGGELFF.